This T cell receptor beta chain originates from a study of T cells in Graves' hyperthyroidism and ophthalmopathy. Study-wide results and limits: Most thyroid-expanded clonotypes above 0.001 were also found in blood.

The V segment lost 2 bases and the J segment 5 bases; nucleotides outside the gene matches: 6. CDR3 size: 15 residues. CDR1 is LGHDT and CDR2 is YNNKEL in the germline V gene (reference sequence). Regions amplified from RNA transcripts were the TCR beta CDR3 regions. The primer set for the first-round RT-PCR of the TCR CDR3 was HTBI. From the multiplex PCR reads, TCRdb called clonotypes with MiXCR, one entry per CDR3 protein. The repertoire holds approximately 620,000 distinct CDR3 sequences, with more than 15% as singletons. This clonotype was recorded at least ten times. No antigen is known for it. This chain links TRBV3-1 with TRBJ2-3; 8 nucleotides align to TRBD1. The sample was blood. The TCR sequence derives from a woman aged 40 to 50 with Graves' ophthalmopathy. The CDR3 DNA follows: TGTGCCAGCAGCCAAAGAGCAGGGGGCTTAGATACGCAGTATTTT. This sequence encodes CASSQRAGGLDTQYF.